This entry is about one TCR beta chain. The protocol was immunoSEQ multiplex PCR, while the TCRdb copy is restricted to in-frame clones and leaves out a portion. The sample carries hundreds of thousands of clones, under 90% recorded once. Germline V gene lookup returns CDR1 MRHNA and CDR2 SNTAGT. The CDR3 runs 16 residues. V lost 10 bases, J lost 0 bases, and 21 bases lay in between. The data were taken from a study of blood T cell repertoires in COVID-19. The source is a woman at least 80 years old with active or convalescent COVID-19. The sequencing sample was made of peripheral blood. The chain combines TRBV6-4 with TRBJ1-2; no clear D gene. The CDR3: CAKLPTLVLANYGYTF. CDR3 DNA: TGTGCCAAGTTGCCAACCCTCGTACTAGCTAACTATGGCTACACCTTC.